This T cell receptor beta chain was recorded in a study of molecular identifiers for immune sequencing clone quantification. This clonotype was observed at least ten times. The antigen is undetermined. The study, taken as a whole, reports: Whereas naive cells kept under 1% of molecules in clones above 20 RNA copies, such clones held over 97% in effectors.

TCRdb re-called the PCR reads with MiXCR, one entry per CDR3 protein. The sample yields tens of thousands of distinct CDR3 sequences, approximately 21% seen once. The sequenced sample was naive CD8+ T cells from blood, with Jurkat cell RNA spiked in. Sample subset: FACS-sorted CD8+CD4-CCR7+CD45RA+ naive T cells. This clonotype was sampled from a human donor in good health. Some libraries in this study had Jurkat cell RNA spiked in.

The CDR3: CASSLSGTNYGYTF. As DNA, the CDR3 is TGTGCCAGCAGTTTATCCGGAACTAACTATGGCTACACCTTC. The chain employs TRBV27 and TRBJ1-2; D ambiguous. The CDR3 is 14 residues long. Germline CDR1 and CDR2: MNHEY and SMNVEV (reference sequence). Between the trimmed V and J ends, which lost 0 bases and 0 bases, there was a span of 5 bases.